This T cell receptor (beta chain) was sequenced during a study of T-cell memory formation after mild COVID-19. Study results and caveats: Mainly in CM and EM were contracting CD4+ clones; CD8+ were in EMRA. Whether day 37 second-wave clones are SARS-CoV-2-specific was not confirmed. Clones contracting across day 15 to 85 had a balanced CD4/CD8 profile; later expanding clones leaned CD4+.

Notes on this clonotype: No antigen is known for it.

This CDR3 contains 14 residues. V gave up 6 bases and J gave up 5 bases, with 16 bases separating them. In TCRdb, the 5' RACE reads were re-called with MiXCR into one record per CDR3 protein. The sample yields 200,000 or so distinct CDR3 sequences, around 19% seen once. The clonotype was recovered from an adult woman who had mild COVID-19 (a few samples of this study predate the infection). Cell type and time point are not known. The rearrangement joins TRBV12-3 or TRBV12-4 to TRBJ1-1; D not resolved. Material for sequencing was PBMCs or a T cell subset sorted from them (not recorded which). The CDR3 here is CASSPSSGRTEAFF. The CDR3, as DNA: TGTGCCAGCAGCCCCTCCTCGGGAAGGACTGAAGCTTTCTTT.